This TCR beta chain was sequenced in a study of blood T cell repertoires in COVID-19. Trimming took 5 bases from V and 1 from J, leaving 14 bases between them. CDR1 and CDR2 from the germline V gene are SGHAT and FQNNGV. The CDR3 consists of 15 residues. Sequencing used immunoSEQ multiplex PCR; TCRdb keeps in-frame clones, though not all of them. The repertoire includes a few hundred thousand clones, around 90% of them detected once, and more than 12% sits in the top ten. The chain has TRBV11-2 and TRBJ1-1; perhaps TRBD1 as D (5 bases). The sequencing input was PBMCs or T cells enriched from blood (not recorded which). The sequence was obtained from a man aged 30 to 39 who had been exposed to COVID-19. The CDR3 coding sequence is TGTGCCAGCAGCCCGATCCAGGGTAAGAACACTGAAGCTTTCTTT. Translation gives CASSPIQGKNTEAFF.